Presented here are 32 T cell receptor beta chains from one specimen sequenced in a study of blood T cells in healthy people across ages. Through a sample-barcoded 5' primer and a J-beta primer mix, a second PCR was run for 7 to 11 cycles. TCRdb reanalysed the 5' RACE reads using MiXCR and keeps one entry per CDR3 protein. The sample carries around 1,500,000 distinct CDR3 sequences, roughly 30% recorded once. The sequencing input was blood. The origin of the receptors is a woman aged 25 to 39 in good health.

J is TRBJ1-5 and V is TRBV7-2; D is unclear. The CDR3 runs 15 residues. CDR1 SGHTA and CDR2 FQGNSA come from the germline V gene. V lost 5 bases and J lost 3, with 14 bases in between. For the CDR3, the DNA is TGTGCCAGCAGCCACCCCAGGACGGCCAATCAGCCCCAGCATTTT. Amino acid sequence: CASSHPRTANQPQHF.

The chain recombines TRBV2 with TRBJ2-1; 7 positions agree with TRBD1. The CDR3 contains 16 residues. Trimming cost V 8 bases and J 6 bases; bases outside gene matches: 16. Per germline, CDR1 SNHLY and CDR2 FYNNEI. CDR3 DNA sequence: TGTGCCAGCGGGCCCGAGGGGGCTGGACCTGGCAATGAGCAGTTCTTC. Translating gives CASGPEGAGPGNEQFF.

The chain couples TRBV7-2 to TRBJ1-5; TRBD1 is a possible D gene (5 bases). The CDR3 contains 16 residues. Trimming stripped 2 bases from V and 2 bases from J, with 13 bases between. The germline V gene encodes CDR1 SGHTA and CDR2 FQGNSA. For the CDR3, the DNA is TGTGCCAGCAGCTTAACCGGGACGGAGCGCAATCAGCCCCAGCATTTT. This codes for CASSLTGTERNQPQHF. Drawing the rest from reference TRBV7-2 and TRBJ1-5, the complete variable domain is GAGVSQSPSNKVTEKGKDVELRCDPISGHTALYWYRQSLGQGLEFLIYFQGNSAPDKSGLPSDRFSAERTGGSVSTLTIQRTQQEDSAVYLCASSLTGTERNQPQHFGDGTRLSIL.

The J gene is TRBJ2-7, the V gene TRBV12-3 or TRBV12-4, with D possibly TRBD1 on 6 matching bases. V was shortened by 6 bases and J by 12 bases, with 24 bases between the two germline ends. The CDR3 contains 14 residues. This chain's CDR3 is CASSQGLGGETLYF. CDR3 DNA: TGTGCCAGCAGCCAAGGGCTAGGGGGAGAGACCCTGTACTTC.

This clonotype was seen only a few times. The chain joins TRBV20-1 to TRBJ2-4; TRBD1 agrees at 9 bases. The germline V gene encodes CDR1 DFQATT and CDR2 SNEGSKA (reference sequence). There are 14 residues in the CDR3. The CDR3 coding sequence is TGCAGCGCTCCTGACAGGGGGGATGTAGGTGGGCAGTACTTC. Protein product: CSAPDRGDVGGQYF.

This clonotype has at least ten counts. The rearrangement uses TRBV10-3 and TRBJ2-7; D not resolved. Germline CDR1 is ENHRY and CDR2 is SYGVKD. Deletions cut 6 bases from V and 0 bases from J, with 12 bases between. The CDR3 length is 14 residues. CDR3 in amino acids: CAISSDRGSYEQYF. As DNA, the CDR3 is TGTGCCATCAGCTCCGACCGAGGCTCCTACGAGCAGTACTTC.

This clonotype has more than one count but fewer than ten. This chain links TRBV10-3 with TRBJ1-5; possible D gene TRBD1, 5 bases. Germline V CDR1 and CDR2: ENHRY, SYGVKD. Between the trimmed V and J ends, which lost 3 bases and 6 bases, there was a span of 15 bases. This CDR3 is 15 amino acids long. CDR3 nucleotide sequence: TGTGCCATCAGTGACGGAATTAGAGGGGTTCAGCCCCAGCATTTT. Its translation: CAISDGIRGVQPQHF.

This clonotype occurred a few times. As DNA, the CDR3 is TGTGCCACCAGCAGGATACAGGGGGCGCGGGAAGACTACACCTTC. Protein sequence: CATSRIQGAREDYTF. The V and J genes are TRBV15 and TRBJ1-2, with 9 bases matching TRBD1. Germline CDR1 and CDR2: LNHNV and YYDKDF (reference sequence). The CDR3 spans 15 residues. V trimming: 3 bases; J trimming: 10 bases; junction bases outside the gene matches: 12.

This clonotype appeared a single time. The chain combines TRBV20-1 with TRBJ2-1, with D maybe TRBD1 (6 bases). The CDR3 is made up of 14 amino acids. Germline CDR1 is DFQATT and CDR2 is SNEGSKA (reference sequence). V was shortened by 6 bases and J by 1 base, with 13 bases between the two germline ends. CDR3 sequence (DNA): TGCAGTGCCGGTCGACAGGAATCCTACAATGAGCAGTTCTTC. It yields the protein CSAGRQESYNEQFF.

This clonotype turned up a few times. The chain links TRBV2 to TRBJ2-1; tentatively, D is TRBD1 (6 bases). The CDR3 extends over 12 amino acids. Trimming pared 7 bases from V and 12 bases from J, leaving 16 bases between. Germline V lookup: CDR1 SNHLY, CDR2 FYNNEI. The CDR3 DNA reads TGTGCCAGCATGAGACAGGTTAAACGGCAGTTCTTC. Its protein product is CASMRQVKRQFF.

The chain combines TRBV7-2 with TRBJ2-3; 8 positions match TRBD2. Germline CDR1 is SGHTA and CDR2 is FQGNSA. V lost 3 bases, J lost 1 base, and 3 bases stayed unmatched. The CDR3 contains 15 residues. The CDR3: CASSLTSVGTDTQYF. The CDR3 nucleotides read TGTGCCAGCAGCTTGACTAGCGTGGGCACAGATACGCAGTATTTT.

This clonotype showed up many times. The rearrangement links TRBV7-2 to TRBJ1-2; 10 nucleotides agree with TRBD1. Germline V gene lookup returns CDR1 SGHTA and CDR2 FQGNSA. The CDR3 totals 14 residues. The V gene end was trimmed by 0 bases and the J gene end by 7 bases; junction bases not matched to a gene: 2. The CDR3: CASSLADRGLGYTF. The CDR3 DNA reads TGTGCCAGCAGCTTAGCAGACAGGGGGCTTGGCTACACCTTC.

This clonotype occurred a few times. The rearrangement joins TRBV29-1 to TRBJ1-1, with a weak D call TRBD1 (5 bases). Trimming took off 8 bases at V and 2 bases at J, with 18 bases between the two ends. Germline loops: CDR1 SQVTM, CDR2 ANQGSEA. This CDR3 has 14 residues. CDR3: CSTQDRGGNTEAFF. DNA of the CDR3: TGCAGCACCCAGGACCGGGGGGGAAACACTGAAGCTTTCTTT.

At least ten counts were recorded for this clonotype. V gene TRBV5-1 combines with J gene TRBJ2-1; possible D gene TRBD2, 6 bases. The CDR3 consists of 14 residues. CDR1 and CDR2 from the germline V gene are SGHRS and YFSETQ. V lost 5 bases and J lost 2, with 11 bases in between. CDR3 in amino acids: CASRLSGAYNEQFF. As DNA, the CDR3 is TGCGCCAGCAGGCTTAGCGGCGCCTACAATGAGCAGTTCTTC.

The chain carries TRBV5-5 and TRBJ2-4; 7 nucleotides line up with TRBD2. Germline V gene lookup returns CDR1 SGHKS and CDR2 YYEKEE (reference sequence). V was pared by 1 base and J by 13 bases, with 20 bases of the junction left unmatched. The CDR3 contains 17 residues. CDR3 DNA sequence: TGTGCCAGCAGCTTGCGGGGACCTACTAGCGACTACAATGAGCAGTACTTC. It translates to CASSLRGPTSDYNEQYF.

This rearrangement joins TRBV11-2 to TRBJ1-2; no reliable D call. The CDR3 loop spans 14 amino acids. The V end was cut by 7 bases, the J end by 7 bases, with 19 bases between. Germline loops: CDR1 SGHAT, CDR2 FQNNGV. The chain's CDR3 is CASIPGSVRPGYTF. The CDR3 region has the DNA TGTGCCAGCATACCGGGGTCCGTACGGCCTGGCTACACCTTC.

This clonotype was seen only once. One base away lies a much larger clone, so this may be a sequencing read error. The V gene is TRBV10-3, the J gene TRBJ2-5; D tentatively fits TRBD1 or TRBD2 (5 bases each). Germline assignment: CDR1 ENHRY and CDR2 SYGVKD. The CDR3 covers 15 residues. With 2 bases removed from V and 1 base from J, the gap between germline ends came to 11 bases. The DNA of the CDR3 is TGTGCCATCAGTGAGGAGGGACGGCCCCAAGAGACCCAGTACTTC. Its translation is CAISEEGRPQETQYF.

The chain couples TRBV5-1 to TRBJ2-3, with D perhaps matching TRBD1 (6 bases). The germline gives CDR1 SGHRS, CDR2 YFSETQ. The CDR3 totals 16 residues. Trimming removed 4 bases from V and 0 bases from J, with 15 bases in between. The CDR3 region is CASSQQGTRSTDTQYF. In DNA form, the CDR3 reads TGCGCCAGCAGCCAGCAGGGGACAAGGAGCACAGATACGCAGTATTTT.

The chain recombines TRBV7-2 with TRBJ1-1; 7 bases are shared with TRBD1. The J segment lost 1 base and the V segment lost 5 bases, leaving 7 bases of the junction unmatched. This CDR3 is 15 amino acids long. CDR1 SGHTA and CDR2 FQGNSA come from the germline V gene. In nucleotides, the CDR3 is TGTGCCAGCAGCGTGGGACAGAGAAAGAACACTGAAGCTTTCTTT. Amino acids: CASSVGQRKNTEAFF.

Points on this clonotype: This may come from a read error, since a much larger clone is one base off. The genes are TRBV7-2 and TRBJ2-7; D is uncertain. Trimming stripped 5 bases from V and 12 bases from J, with 14 bases between. The CDR3 consists of 11 residues. The germline gives CDR1 SGHTA, CDR2 FQGNSA. The CDR3 reads CASSHSDIRYF. The CDR3 DNA reads as TGTGCCAGCAGCCACTCAGACATTCGGTACTTC.

In this sample, this clonotype turned up a few times. V and J are TRBV20-1 and TRBJ2-5; 9 bases agree with TRBD1. CDR3 size: 16 residues. Unmatched junction bases numbered 15, after V lost 5 bases and J lost 5 bases. The germline CDR1 and CDR2 sequences are DFQATT and SNEGSKA (reference sequence). As DNA, the CDR3 is TGCAGTGCTGCCGGGACAGGGTTATCTTTGCGGGAGACCCAGTACTTC. It codes for CSAAGTGLSLRETQYF.

In the case of this clonotype: Being one base from a much bigger clone, this may be a read error. The chain recombines TRBV7-6 with TRBJ2-1, with 7 bases fitting TRBD2. Germline CDR1 SGHVS, CDR2 FNYEAQ. The junction had 5 bases not matched to a gene; V was cut back by 3 bases and J by 6 bases. CDR3 length equals 14 residues. The CDR3 is CASSLGGNCNEQFF. The CDR3 DNA sequence: TGTGCCAGCAGCTTGGGGGGGAATTGCAATGAGCAGTTCTTC.

A few counts support this clonotype. The chain joins TRBV4-3 to TRBJ2-7; TRBD2 matches 13 bases. The J segment lost 7 bases and the V segment lost 5 bases, leaving 8 bases of the junction unmatched. From germline, CDR1 is LGHNA and CDR2 YSLEER. The CDR3 contains 15 residues. CDR3 in amino acids: CASSWTSGRSREQYF. The CDR3 bases are TGCGCCAGCAGCTGGACTAGCGGGAGAAGTCGGGAGCAGTACTTC.

This clonotype was detected only a few times. The chain combines TRBV3-1 with TRBJ2-6, with D perhaps TRBD1 (6 bases). The CDR3 sequence is 18 residues long. From germline, CDR1 is LGHDT and CDR2 YNNKEL (reference sequence). The V end was cut by 4 bases, the J end by 1 base, with 17 bases between. The CDR3, as DNA: TGTGCCAGCAGCCGCAGAACAGGGACGGTGTCTGGGGCCAACGTCCTGACTTTC. It yields the protein CASSRRTGTVSGANVLTF.

This clonotype was picked up a small number of times. The chain uses TRBV20-1 and TRBJ2-7, with D perhaps matching TRBD1 (5 bases). Germline CDR1 reads DFQATT; CDR2 reads SNEGSKA (reference sequence). The CDR3 has 13 residues. CDR3 loop: CSAGYLTAYEQYF. CDR3 DNA: TGCAGCGCCGGTTATTTGACAGCCTACGAGCAGTACTTC.

The chain carries TRBV11-3 and TRBJ2-5, with D maybe TRBD1 (7 bases). The ends were cut back, 2 bases at V and 11 bases at J, with 21 bases in the middle. This CDR3 region has 15 residues. The V gene's germline CDR1 is SGHNT and CDR2 YENEEA. The CDR3 nucleotides read TGTGCCAGCAGCTTAACGACAGGGACTCTCGGTGAGCAGTACTTC. Encoded protein: CASSLTTGTLGEQYF.

The chain couples TRBV15 to TRBJ1-1; TRBD1 matches at 7 bases. With 3 bases clipped from V and 4 bases from J, the junction kept 2 bases outside the gene matches. Germline V CDR1 and CDR2: LNHNV, YYDKDF (reference sequence). This CDR3 is 13 amino acids long. CDR3 DNA sequence: TGTGCCACCAGCAGGCGACAGGGCACTGAAGCTTTCTTT. This gives the protein CATSRRQGTEAFF. Full variable domain (remainder filled in from reference TRBV15 and TRBJ1-1): DAMVIQNPRYQVTQFGKPVTLSCSQTLNHNVMYWYQQKSSQAPKLLFHYYDKDFNNEADTPDNFQSRRPNTSFCFLDIRSPGLGDTAMYLCATSRRQGTEAFFGQGTRLTVV.

This clonotype was recorded at least ten times. This chain links TRBV5-1 with TRBJ1-2; 8 nucleotides align to TRBD1. V was clipped by 5 bases and J by 5 bases; unmatched bases: 5. This CDR3 is built from 13 residues. Per germline, CDR1 SGHRS and CDR2 YFSETQ. The CDR3 loop is CASRTGVGYGYTF. The CDR3 nucleotides are TGCGCCAGCAGGACAGGGGTCGGGTATGGCTACACCTTC.

This clonotype was counted many times. The chain employs TRBV6-4 and TRBJ2-1; D possibly uses TRBD1 or TRBD2 (6 bases each). V dropped 3 bases and J dropped 6 bases, with 12 bases sitting between them. Looked up from germline, CDR1 is MRHNA and CDR2 is SNTAGT. CDR3 length: 14 residues. The DNA for the CDR3 is TGTGCCAGCAGTGAAACCGGGGGCTCCAATGAGCAGTTCTTC. Residues: CASSETGGSNEQFF.

V and J are TRBV7-2 and TRBJ1-2, with a weak D call TRBD1 (6 bases). From germline, CDR1 is SGHTA and CDR2 FQGNSA. The CDR3 runs 15 residues. Trimming cost V 3 bases and J 5 bases, with 16 bases left between them. For the CDR3, the DNA is TGTGCCAGCAGCTTCAAAAGTCAGGGGTTGTATGGCTACACCTTC. Encoded protein: CASSFKSQGLYGYTF.

A note on this clonotype: At one end, the junction sequence differs from germline, possibly due to a read error. This chain joins TRBV5-1 and TRBJ1-2, with D possibly matching TRBD1 (6 bases). The germline gives CDR1 SGHRS, CDR2 YFSETQ. The CDR3 has 14 amino acids. CDR3 sequence (DNA): TGCGTCAGCAGCTTGGCGCCAGCGGGGGGCGGCTACACCTTC. Translating it yields CVSSLAPAGGGYTF.

In this sample, this clonotype turned up many times. The chain is built from TRBV12-3 or TRBV12-4 and TRBJ2-5; 7 nucleotides line up with TRBD1. The V and J ends lost 5 bases and 2 bases, in that order; junction bases with no gene match: 5. This CDR3 region has 14 residues. The CDR3 here is CASSGQVIQETQYF. In nucleotides, the CDR3 is TGTGCCAGCAGTGGACAGGTGATACAAGAGACCCAGTACTTC.